This T cell receptor beta chain was documented in a study of a mutant IDH1 vaccine in newly diagnosed glioma. Study background: Receipt of radiotherapy, temozolomide, or both preceded the study, and most received both.

Between the trimmed V and J ends, which lost 4 bases and 6 bases, there was a span of 16 bases. CDR1 and CDR2 (germline): SGHDT, YYEEEE. The CDR3 has 14 residues. Time point denoted: week 5, during vaccination. A 20-mer mutant IDH1 peptide at 300 ug was injected subcutaneously with topical imiquimod. Clones were sequenced by immunoSEQ multiplex PCR, and TCRdb holds only the in-frame ones, with some missing. The sample shows 25,000 to 35,000 clones, roughly 90% of them seen only once. As to this clone: The antigen remains undetermined.

The chain combines TRBV5-6 with TRBJ1-1; D is perhaps TRBD1 (5 bases). This specimen consisted of PBMCs, obtained from a glioma patient whose treatment included an IDH1 peptide vaccine. The clonotype was recovered from a man aged 18 to 35 with glioma. The CDR3 spells CASSQWSGSAEAFF. The CDR3 DNA reads TGTGCCAGCAGCCAGTGGTCAGGGAGCGCTGAAGCTTTCTTT.